This T cell receptor (beta chain) was captured in a study of blood T cell repertoires in COVID-19 (dated by TCRdb to 2020 to 2021). General notes on the study: Collaborator samples came from the United States, Italy and Spain and covered acute and convalescent phases of COVID-19. The material from the prospective study consisted of cDNA or gDNA derived from T cells, B-cell-depleted T cells, or PBMCs. The dataset comprised deeply sampled blood TCRbeta repertoires from subjects exposed to, actively infected with, or recovered from COVID-19. A freely available public database, intended as a resource for researchers studying the immune response to SARS-CoV-2, is where the repertoires were released. Samples were obtained from the ongoing ImmuneRACE study (first 160 participants) and from 1,254 subjects provided by 6 global collaborators. Sample metadata almost always included a de-identified subject ID, COVID-19 status, age in years and sex. Where HLA class I and class II types were available, the types were taken from metadata supplied by the sample provider, not from assay-based typing.

TCRbeta CDR3 regions were amplified from genomic DNA using the immunoSEQ Assay, a bias-controlled multiplex PCR. In the source study's methods: Nucleated cell counts per sample were estimated from amplification of reference gene primers within the assay. To quantify the absolute abundance of each unique TCRbeta CDR3 rearrangement, sequence reads were collapsed and filtered. For each sample, productive Simpson clonality was calculated by taking the square root of Simpson's diversity index across productive rearrangements. This immuneACCESS table, as held by TCRdb, lists in-frame sequences with V and J called but not all clones. Of the missing ones, under half trace to an unresolved V gene in checked studies; the others have no known cause. The V and J calls and clone size are taken from that table; D and trimming were inferred from the DNA. The sample has tens of thousands of clones on record, 70% to 90% of them singletons. Approximately 4.5% of the sample goes to the ten largest clones.

One collaborating source in Seattle enrolled patients while the patients were actively infected and followed the patients over time throughout the course of disease. Each collaborating institution followed its own protocols to collect whole blood in K2EDTA tubes. For TCRbeta analysis, collaborator samples were shipped as frozen whole blood, as isolated PBMCs, or as DNA extracted from either sample type. What the authors observed across the whole study: The quantity of clinical and demographic metadata differed by source and by participant and was supplied without curation.

With respect to this clone: Its cognate antigen has yet to be identified. Per-base quality was not reported, and no clone a single base away is much larger than it.

The sample comprised peripheral blood. The TCR was taken from a man in his 60s with COVID-19, enrolled during active disease.

The nucleotide sequence is TGTGCCAGCAGTTTAATACCCGGGTCTGGAAACACCATATATTTT. It encodes CASSLIPGSGNTIYF. This sequence uses TRBV28 and TRBJ1-3; the D gene is not confidently resolved. V and J are truncated by 2 bases and 1 base respectively, leaving an intervening sequence of 9 bases. CDR3 length: 15 amino acids, cysteine to phenylalanine. Solely the CDR3 DNA is kept, with 45 bases framed from the first base. Based on the germline V gene, the CDR1 and CDR2 sequences are MDHEN and SYDVKM.